Below are 14 T cell receptor beta chains sequenced from a single sample in a study of post-analysis software for immune sequencing data. Their cognate antigens are unknown. Presence of unique molecular identifiers characterized the TCR beta cDNA libraries. In TCRdb, the PCR reads were re-called with MiXCR into one record per CDR3 protein. The sample yields hundreds of thousands of distinct CDR3 sequences, 25% to 30% seen once. Notes on the study in general: Patients had higher frequencies than controls of five TRBV segments, including TRBV5-6, TRBV5-1 and TRBV20-1.

Specimen: blood. The origin of the receptors is a girl between 5 and 17 years old with multiple sclerosis.

The chain couples TRBV7-2 to TRBJ2-3; 7 nucleotides agree with TRBD2. J lost 4 bases, V lost 1 base, and 14 bases had no gene match. CDR1 is SGHTA, CDR2 FQGNSA, per germline. This CDR3 is 18 amino acids long. DNA for the CDR3: TGTGCCAGCAGCTTAGATGGCGGGGTGGGACGGGGGGCAGATACGCAGTATTTT. This encodes CASSLDGGVGRGADTQYF.

The CDR3 region is CASSERRTGVGTQYF. Here the CDR3 DNA reads TGTGCCAGCAGTGAAAGGCGGACAGGGGTTGGGACCCAGTACTTC. This chain links TRBV2 with TRBJ2-5, with 9 bases lining up with TRBD1. Per germline, CDR1 SNHLY and CDR2 FYNNEI. This CDR3 is built from 15 residues. Trimming removed 2 bases from V and 7 bases from J; junction bases left unmatched: 8.

This clonotype was seen only a few times. The chain recombines TRBV4-3 with TRBJ1-6, with D perhaps TRBD1 (6 bases). Trimming left V 3 bases short and J 10 bases short, with 19 bases between. The CDR3 loop spans 16 amino acids. CDR1 LGHNA and CDR2 YSLEER come from the germline V gene. The DNA of the CDR3 is TGCGCCAGCAGCCAGGGAAGACAGGCCGCCGGATCACCCCTCCACTTT. Protein sequence: CASSQGRQAAGSPLHF.

This clonotype was counted only a few times. The rearrangement links TRBV19 to TRBJ2-1, with D possibly TRBD1 on 5 matching bases. V gave up 6 bases and J gave up 5 bases, with 23 bases separating them. The CDR3 extends over 17 amino acids. CDR1 is LNHDA, CDR2 SQIVND, per germline (reference sequence). CDR3 DNA sequence: TGTGCCAGTAGCATGTCCTCGGGTGGCAGGGTGGACAATGAGCAGTTCTTC. Translated, it gives CASSMSSGGRVDNEQFF.

The gene calls are TRBV29-1 and TRBJ2-5; possibly TRBD2 for D (7 bases). The CDR3 totals 14 residues. V lost 8 bases and J 9 bases, leaving 25 bases between the germline ends. Germline CDR1 SQVTM, CDR2 ANQGSEA. In nucleotides, the CDR3 is TGCAGCATCCGTCGAAGGGGGGAGGGCGGGTCCCAGTACTTC. Its translation: CSIRRRGEGGSQYF.

The chain joins TRBV29-1 to TRBJ2-6; the D gene could be TRBD1 or TRBD2 (5 bases each). Looked up from germline, CDR1 is SQVTM and CDR2 is ANQGSEA. The CDR3 totals 17 residues. V lost 5 bases, J lost 1 base, and 18 bases lay in between. The CDR3 loop reads CSVWGRDGESGANVLTF. CDR3 DNA sequence: TGCAGCGTTTGGGGCCGGGACGGGGAGTCTGGGGCCAACGTCCTGACTTTC.

This clonotype was counted only a few times. The rearrangement links TRBV28 to TRBJ2-1, with D uncertain. Trimming took off 2 bases at V and 5 bases at J, with 19 bases between the two ends. The CDR3 consists of 17 residues. Germline CDR1 MDHEN, CDR2 SYDVKM. The CDR3 region is CASSLHPEEVVHNEQFF. In DNA, the CDR3 is TGTGCCAGCAGTTTACACCCAGAGGAAGTGGTGCACAATGAGCAGTTCTTC.

This chain joins TRBV15 and TRBJ2-1; possible D gene TRBD2, 6 bases. Germline V gene sequence: CDR1 LNHNV, CDR2 YYDKDF (reference sequence). There are 12 residues in the CDR3. Trimming removed 5 bases at V and 9 bases at J, with 11 bases between. The CDR3: CATSRRVGEQFF. The CDR3 DNA reads as TGTGCCACCAGCCGGAGGGTTGGTGAGCAGTTCTTC.

There are a few counts of this clonotype. The chain employs TRBV7-9 and TRBJ2-5; no reliable D call. Trimming left V 10 bases short and J 6 bases short, with 12 bases between. The CDR3 loop spans 11 amino acids. Germline CDR1 SEHNR, CDR2 FQNEAQ (reference sequence). The CDR3 nucleotides are TGTGCCACCACCCAGGCCAAGACCCAGTACTTC. This translates into CATTQAKTQYF.

This clonotype appeared many times. The chain uses TRBV5-1 and TRBJ2-7, with 10 bases matching TRBD2. The CDR3 consists of 17 residues. V was clipped by 0 bases and J by 6 bases; unmatched bases: 12. Germline V lookup: CDR1 SGHRS, CDR2 YFSETQ. Here the CDR3 DNA reads TGCGCCAGCAGCTTGGGGCTGGGCCTAGCGGGGGCCCTCGAGCAGTACTTC. It is translated as CASSLGLGLAGALEQYF.

V and J are TRBV7-2 and TRBJ2-2, with D tentatively TRBD2 (6 bases). The CDR3 is 16 amino acids. Trimming shortened V by 2 bases and J by 2 bases, and 12 bases separated the two germline ends. The germline CDR1 and CDR2 sequences are SGHTA and FQGNSA. CDR3 in DNA: TGTGCCAGCAGCTTATCGGGTAGCGGTAACACCGGGGAGCTGTTTTTT. This codes for CASSLSGSGNTGELFF.

Concerning this clonotype: This sequence may be a read error, since a much larger clone differs from it by one base. The CDR3 sequence is CASSLSRQAGNYNKQFF. DNA of the CDR3: TGTGCCAGCAGCTTAAGTCGTCAAGCGGGAAACTACAATAAGCAGTTCTTC. This chain connects TRBV7-2 to TRBJ2-1; 7 bases align to TRBD2. Looked up from germline, CDR1 is SGHTA and CDR2 is FQGNSA. The CDR3 spans 17 residues.

The chain joins TRBV7-9 to TRBJ1-4; 8 nucleotides agree with TRBD1. The V gene's germline CDR1 is SEHNR and CDR2 FQNEAQ (reference sequence). V trimming: 5 bases; J trimming: 3 bases; junction bases outside the gene matches: 5. The CDR3 covers 15 residues. The chain's CDR3 is CASSKTGAANEKLFF. The CDR3 DNA follows: TGTGCCAGCAGCAAGACAGGGGCGGCTAATGAAAAACTGTTTTTT.

This clonotype was picked up a small number of times. This rearrangement joins TRBV9 to TRBJ1-1; the D is unclear. The length of the CDR3 is 15 residues. Germline lookup yields CDR1 SGDLS and CDR2 YYNGEE. V was pared by 0 bases and J by 5 bases, with 14 bases between. CDR3 sequence: CASSVGEGARTEAFF. In DNA form, the CDR3 reads TGTGCCAGCAGCGTAGGGGAGGGAGCGCGAACTGAAGCTTTCTTT.